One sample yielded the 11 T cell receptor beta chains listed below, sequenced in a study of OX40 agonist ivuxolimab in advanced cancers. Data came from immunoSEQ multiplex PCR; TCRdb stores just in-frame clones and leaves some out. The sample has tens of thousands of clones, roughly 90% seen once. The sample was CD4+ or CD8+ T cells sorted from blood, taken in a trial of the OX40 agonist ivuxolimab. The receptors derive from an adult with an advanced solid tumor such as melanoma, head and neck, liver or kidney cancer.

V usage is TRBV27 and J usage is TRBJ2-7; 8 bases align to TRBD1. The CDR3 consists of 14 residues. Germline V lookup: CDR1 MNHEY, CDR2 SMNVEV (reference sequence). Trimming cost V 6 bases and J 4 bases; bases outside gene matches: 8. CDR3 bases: TGTGCCAGCAGATCCTACGGACAGGGTTACGAGCAGTACTTC. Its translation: CASRSYGQGYEQYF.

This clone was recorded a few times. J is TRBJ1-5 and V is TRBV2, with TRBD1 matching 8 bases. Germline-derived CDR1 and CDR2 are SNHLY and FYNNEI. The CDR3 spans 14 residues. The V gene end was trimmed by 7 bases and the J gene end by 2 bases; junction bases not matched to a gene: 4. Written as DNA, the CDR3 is TGTGCCAGCATGGACAGGGAGGGCAATCAGCCCCAGCATTTT. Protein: CASMDREGNQPQHF.

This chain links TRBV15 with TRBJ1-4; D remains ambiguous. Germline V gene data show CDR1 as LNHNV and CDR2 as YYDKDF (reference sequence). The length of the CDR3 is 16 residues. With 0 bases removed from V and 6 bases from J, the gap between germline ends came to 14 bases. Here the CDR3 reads CATSRDFRQLDEKLFF. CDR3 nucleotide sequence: TGTGCCACCAGCAGAGATTTCAGGCAGCTTGATGAAAAACTGTTTTTT.

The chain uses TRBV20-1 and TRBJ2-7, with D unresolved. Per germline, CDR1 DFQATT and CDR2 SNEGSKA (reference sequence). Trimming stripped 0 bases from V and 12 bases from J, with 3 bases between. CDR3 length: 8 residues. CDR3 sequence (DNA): TGCAGTGCTAGAGATTTGTACTTC. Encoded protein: CSARDLYF.

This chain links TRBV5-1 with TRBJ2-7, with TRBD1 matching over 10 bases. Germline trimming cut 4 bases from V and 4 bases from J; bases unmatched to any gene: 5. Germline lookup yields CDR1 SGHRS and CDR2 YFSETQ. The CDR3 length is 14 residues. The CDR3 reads CASSSTGQGYEQYF. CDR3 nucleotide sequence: TGCGCCAGCAGCAGCACGGGACAGGGGTACGAGCAGTACTTC.

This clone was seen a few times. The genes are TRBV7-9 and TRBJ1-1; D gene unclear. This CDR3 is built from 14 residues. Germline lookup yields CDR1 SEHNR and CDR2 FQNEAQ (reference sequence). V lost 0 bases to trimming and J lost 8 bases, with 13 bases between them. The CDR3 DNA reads TGTGCCAGCAGCTTAGCAGACCGGGCCCAAGAAGCTTTCTTT. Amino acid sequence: CASSLADRAQEAFF.

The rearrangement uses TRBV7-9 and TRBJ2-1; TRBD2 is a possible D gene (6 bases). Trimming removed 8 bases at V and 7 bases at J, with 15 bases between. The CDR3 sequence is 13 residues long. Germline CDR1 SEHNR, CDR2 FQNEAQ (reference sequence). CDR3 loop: CASLVGSSNEQFF. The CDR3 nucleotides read TGTGCCAGCCTCGTCGGGAGTTCGAATGAGCAGTTCTTC.

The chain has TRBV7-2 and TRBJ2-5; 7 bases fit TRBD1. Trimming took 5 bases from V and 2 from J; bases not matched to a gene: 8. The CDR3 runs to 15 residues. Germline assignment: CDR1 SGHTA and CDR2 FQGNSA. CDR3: CASSQMTGQQETQYF. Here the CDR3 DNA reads TGTGCCAGCAGCCAAATGACGGGACAGCAAGAGACCCAGTACTTC.

Here the CDR3 reads CASSPGGSPGNTIYF. DNA for the CDR3: TGTGCCAGCAGTCCGGGGGGGTCTCCTGGAAACACCATATATTTT. This rearrangement joins TRBV28 to TRBJ1-3; the D gene is possibly TRBD1 (5 bases). The CDR3 consists of 15 residues. From germline, CDR1 is MDHEN and CDR2 SYDVKM. V gave up 5 bases and J gave up 2 bases, with 13 bases separating them.

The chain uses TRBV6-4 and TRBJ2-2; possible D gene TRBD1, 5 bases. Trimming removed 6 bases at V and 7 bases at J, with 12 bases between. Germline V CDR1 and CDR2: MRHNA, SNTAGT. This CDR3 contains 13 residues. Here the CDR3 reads CASRQGVGGELFF. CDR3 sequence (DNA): TGTGCCAGCAGGCAAGGGGTTGGCGGGGAGCTGTTTTTT.

DNA for the CDR3: TGTGCCAGCTCAACCGGGAATATCTACGAGCAGTACTTC. It specifies CASSTGNIYEQYF. The V call is TRBV18, the J call TRBJ2-5; tentative D call: TRBD2 (5 bases). The DNA end is more similar to TRBJ2-7, so the J call may be wrong. Germline V lookup: CDR1 KGHSH, CDR2 LQKENI. CDR3 length equals 13 residues.